This T cell receptor beta chain was sequenced for a study of T cells in Graves' hyperthyroidism and ophthalmopathy. Germline CDR1 and CDR2: MNHEY and SVGAGI. This CDR3 is built from 16 residues. Amplified TCR beta CDR3 regions came from RNA transcripts. In the first-round RT-PCR of the TCR CDR3, the HTBI primer set was used. Using its own MiXCR run on the multiplex PCR reads, TCRdb lists one record per CDR3 protein. This table holds about 420,000 distinct CDR3 sequences, 15% to 19% found once. To note about this clonotype: A single base separates this from a much larger clone, so it may be a read error.

The receptor was derived from a woman aged 18-29 years with Graves' hyperthyroidism. Material: blood. The chain joins TRBV6-5 to TRBJ1-4, with D possibly matching TRBD1 (5 bases). The CDR3 here is CTSSSYTGRRVEKLFF. The CDR3 coding sequence is TGTACCAGCAGTTCTTATACAGGAAGAAGAGTTGAAAAACTGTTTTTT.